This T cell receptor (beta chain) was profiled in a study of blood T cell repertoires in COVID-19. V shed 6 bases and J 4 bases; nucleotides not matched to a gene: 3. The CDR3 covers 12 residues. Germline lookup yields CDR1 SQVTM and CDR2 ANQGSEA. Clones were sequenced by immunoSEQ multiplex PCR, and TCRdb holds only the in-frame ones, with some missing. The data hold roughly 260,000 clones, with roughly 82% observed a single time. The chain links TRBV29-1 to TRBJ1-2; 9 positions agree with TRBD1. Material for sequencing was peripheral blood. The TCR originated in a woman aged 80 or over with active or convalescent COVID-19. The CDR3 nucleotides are TGCAGCGTGGGGGACAGGGTCTATGGCTACACCTTC. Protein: CSVGDRVYGYTF. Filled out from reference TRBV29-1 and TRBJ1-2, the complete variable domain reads SAVISQKPSRDICQRGTSLTIQCQVDSQVTMMFWYRQQPGQSLTLIATANQGSEATYESGFVIDKFPISRPNLTFSTLTVSNMSPEDSSIYLCSVGDRVYGYTFGSGTRLTVV.